The T cell receptor beta chain under discussion was sequenced for a study of cytomegalovirus exposure and HLA in healthy donors. This clone has only one observation. Per germline, CDR1 SQVTM and CDR2 ANQGSEA. The CDR3 is 12 amino acids. The PCR used 60 Vbeta and 13 Jbeta primers. Here immunoSEQ multiplex PCR was the method, and the copy in TCRdb shows in-frame clones only, minus some. In the table there are about 89,000 clones, 85% of which are singletons. This clonotype was sampled from a man in his forties or fifties in good health and CMV-seropositive. The specimen was PBMCs. This chain links TRBV29-1 with TRBJ2-5; TRBD2 matches 7 bases. The J call is uncertain, as TRBJ2-7 better fits the DNA end. The CDR3 loop reads CSVEVAGYEQYF. The CDR3 nucleotides are TGCAGCGTTGAAGTAGCGGGCTACGAGCAGTACTTC.